The 10 T cell receptor beta chains below were found in one sample sequenced in a study of shared clonotypes between healthy human individuals. The protocol was immunoSEQ multiplex PCR, while the TCRdb copy is restricted to in-frame clones and leaves out a portion. The sample shows about 1.1 million clones, about 84% of them seen only once. Sequenced material: memory CD4+ T cells from PBMCs. Subset indicated: CD45RA-negative fraction. The receptors stem from a man aged 18-30 years in good health. Some clones in this sample may be carry-over from other donors' samples.

This clone appeared a single time. A far larger clone is off by one base, so a read error is likely. The V gene is TRBV7-2, the J gene TRBJ1-1; 11 bases fit TRBD1. There are 15 residues in the CDR3. CDR1 is SGHTA and CDR2 is FQGNSA in the germline V gene. V gave up 3 bases and J gave up 4 bases; unmatched junction bases: 4. The CDR3, as DNA: TGTGCCAGCAGCTTCACCGGGACAGGGGGCACTGAAGCTTTCTTT. It translates to CASSFTGTGGTEAFF. The variable domain in full, with the rest retrieved from reference TRBV7-2 and TRBJ1-1, is GAGVSQSPSNKVTEKGKDVELRCDPISGHTALYWYRQSLGQGLEFLIYFQGNSAPDKSGLPSDRFSAERTGGSVSTLTIQRTQQEDSAVYLCASSFTGTGGTEAFFGQGTRLTVV.

This chain uses TRBV7-9 with TRBJ2-3; perhaps TRBD2 as D (6 bases). This CDR3 has 13 amino acids. Trimming removed 5 bases at V and 8 bases at J, with 14 bases between. Per germline, CDR1 SEHNR and CDR2 FQNEAQ (reference sequence). CDR3 sequence (DNA): TGTGCCAGCAGCGGTCAACCGGGACTTACGCAGTATTTT. This sequence encodes CASSGQPGLTQYF.

As to this clone: The sample holds other DNA sequences that translate to the same CDR3. The chain is built from TRBV29-1 and TRBJ1-5; D is ambiguous. Germline V gene lookup returns CDR1 SQVTM and CDR2 ANQGSEA. Trimming took 2 bases from V and 1 from J, leaving 6 bases between them. This CDR3 is 13 amino acids long. CDR3 amino acids: CSVETDSNQPQHF. The DNA for the CDR3 is TGCAGCGTTGAAACGGACAGCAATCAGCCCCAGCATTTT.

The V call is TRBV18, the J call TRBJ2-7; 11 bases line up with TRBD2. The CDR3 length is 16 residues. The V segment lost 3 bases and the J segment 3 bases; nucleotides outside the gene matches: 7. The germline CDR1 and CDR2 sequences are KGHSH and LQKENI. The CDR3 protein is CASSPITSGRVYEQYF. The CDR3 DNA follows: TGTGCCAGCTCACCCATTACTAGCGGGAGAGTCTACGAGCAGTACTTC.

This sequence joins TRBV7-2 and TRBJ2-1, with 9 positions matching TRBD2. V shed 5 bases, J shed 5 bases, and the junction held 10 bases outside the gene matches. The CDR3 is made up of 16 amino acids. CDR1 is SGHTA and CDR2 is FQGNSA in the germline V gene. CDR3 residues: CASSPRALAGNNEQFF. CDR3 DNA: TGTGCCAGCAGCCCTAGGGCTCTAGCGGGGAACAATGAGCAGTTCTTC.

This clone was found many times. The rearrangement uses TRBV21-1 and TRBJ1-1; the D segment call TRBD1 is taken from the table without a DNA check. TRBV21-1 is deemed a pseudogene. The CDR3 is made up of 19 amino acids. CDR3 protein: CASSKEEGQGGKMNTEAFF. CDR3 in DNA: TGTGCCAGCAGCAAAGAGGAGGGACAGGGGGGGAAAATGAACACTGAAGCTTTCTTT.

The chain carries TRBV9 and TRBJ2-2; maybe TRBD2 (5 bases). Germline CDR1 and CDR2: SGDLS and YYNGEE. Trimming cost V 6 bases and J 5 bases, with 20 bases left between them. CDR3 size: 16 residues. CDR3 region: CASTRAQNSGTGELFF. The CDR3 region has the DNA TGTGCCAGCACGCGGGCTCAAAATAGTGGGACCGGGGAGCTGTTTTTT. The full variable domain, its missing parts supplied by reference TRBV9 and TRBJ2-2, is DSGVTQTPKHLITATGQRVTLRCSPRSGDLSVYWYQQSLDQGLQFLIQYYNGEERAKGNILERFSAQQFPDLHSELNLSSLELGDSALYFCASTRAQNSGTGELFFGEGSRLTVL.

The rearrangement links TRBV2 to TRBJ2-7; possible D gene TRBD2, 5 bases. The V end lost 7 bases, the J end lost 6 bases, and 22 bases lay between the germline ends. The CDR3 sequence is 15 residues long. The germline V gene encodes CDR1 SNHLY and CDR2 FYNNEI. CDR3 nucleotides: TGTGCCAGCAAGAGGAACAGCGGTTTTGAGGGCGAGCAGTACTTC. This codes for CASKRNSGFEGEQYF.

The rearrangement links TRBV11-2 to TRBJ2-7; TRBD2 agrees at 10 bases. CDR1 and CDR2 (germline): SGHAT, FQNNGV. Trimming cost V 2 bases and J 11 bases; bases outside gene matches: 6. This CDR3 spans 13 amino acids. CDR3 region: CASSLLLAGEKYF. The CDR3 nucleotides read TGTGCCAGCAGCTTATTGCTAGCGGGAGAAAAGTACTTC.

The J gene is TRBJ1-5, the V gene TRBV6-5, with 9 bases that match TRBD1. With 6 bases clipped from V and 6 bases from J, the junction kept 6 bases outside the gene matches. This CDR3 comprises 14 residues. CDR1 and CDR2 from the germline V gene are MNHEY and SVGAGI. The CDR3 protein is CASRPGQGVQPQHF. In nucleotides, the CDR3 is TGTGCCAGCAGACCGGGACAGGGTGTTCAGCCCCAGCATTTT.